Given below is one TCR beta chain in context. A minimum of 6 micrograms of total RNA was extracted per sample. Combining a sample-barcoded 5' primer with a J-beta primer mix, a second PCR ran for 7 to 11 cycles. Researchers report that a template-switch adaptor with 12 random nucleotides tagged each cDNA molecule. TCRdb called the 5' RACE reads again in MiXCR, with one record for every CDR3 protein. The sample yields 800,000 or so distinct CDR3 sequences, approximately 65% seen once. These data are taken from a study of blood T cells in healthy people across ages. Overall study: For every two T cells, template switching captured about one barcoded beta molecule.

Germline-derived CDR1 and CDR2 are SQVTM and ANQGSEA. There are 12 residues in the CDR3. The V gene lost 5 bases and the J gene lost 4 bases, with 11 bases spanning the gap. This sequence originates from a man younger than 45 in good health. The V call is TRBV29-1, the J call TRBJ1-2; D gene unclear. The sequencing input was blood. This CDR3 is CSVQWQLYGYTF. The CDR3 DNA reads as TGCAGCGTTCAGTGGCAGCTCTATGGCTACACCTTC.